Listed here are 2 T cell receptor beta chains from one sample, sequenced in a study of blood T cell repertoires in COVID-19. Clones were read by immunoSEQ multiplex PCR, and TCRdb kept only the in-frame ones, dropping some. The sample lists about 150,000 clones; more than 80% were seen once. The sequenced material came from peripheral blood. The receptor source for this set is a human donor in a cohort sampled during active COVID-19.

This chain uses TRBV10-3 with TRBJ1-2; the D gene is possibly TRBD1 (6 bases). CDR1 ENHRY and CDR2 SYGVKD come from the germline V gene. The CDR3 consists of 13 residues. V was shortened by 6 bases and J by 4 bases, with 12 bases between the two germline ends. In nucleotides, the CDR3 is TGTGCCATCAGCGGACAGCCTACCTATGGCTACACCTTC. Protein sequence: CAISGQPTYGYTF.

The CDR3 spells CASSLRTVGEQYF. For the CDR3, the DNA is TGCGCCAGCAGCCTGAGGACAGTAGGCGAGCAGTACTTC. This sequence joins TRBV5-1 and TRBJ2-7; possibly TRBD1 for D (6 bases). V lost 4 bases and J lost 6, with 14 bases in between. The CDR3 runs 13 residues. Germline V gives CDR1 SGHRS, CDR2 YFSETQ.